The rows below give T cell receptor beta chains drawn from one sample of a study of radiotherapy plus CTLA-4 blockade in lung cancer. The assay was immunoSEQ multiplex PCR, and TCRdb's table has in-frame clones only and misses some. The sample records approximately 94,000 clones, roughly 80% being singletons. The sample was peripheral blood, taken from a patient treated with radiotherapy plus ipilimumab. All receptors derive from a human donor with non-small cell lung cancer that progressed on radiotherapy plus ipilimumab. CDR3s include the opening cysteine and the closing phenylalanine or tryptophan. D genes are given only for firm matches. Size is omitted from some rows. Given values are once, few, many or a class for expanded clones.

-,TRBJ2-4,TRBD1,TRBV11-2,TGTGCCAGCAGCTTTGGGGGACAGGGGGCGAAGTACTTC,CASSFGGQGAKYF
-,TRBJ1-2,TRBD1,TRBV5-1,TGCGCCAGCAGGGAGGGGACAGGCGATGGCTACACCTTC,CASREGTGDGYTF
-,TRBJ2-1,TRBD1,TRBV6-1,TGTGCCAGCACCAGACAGGGCTCCTACAATGAGCAGTTCTTC,CASTRQGSYNEQFF
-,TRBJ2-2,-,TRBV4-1,TGCGCCAGCAGCCAAGATCCCGCCACCGGGGAGCTGTTTTTT,CASSQDPATGELFF
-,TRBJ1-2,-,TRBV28,TGTGCCAGCAGTTTATCTAACTATGGCTACACCTTC,CASSLSNYGYTF
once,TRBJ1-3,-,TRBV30,TGTGCCTCCGAGGGGGATGGAAACACCATATATTTT,CASEGDGNTIYF
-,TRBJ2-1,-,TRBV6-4,TGTGCCAGCAGTGACTCGCCTAGCGACTACAATGAGCAGTTCTTC,CASSDSPSDYNEQFF
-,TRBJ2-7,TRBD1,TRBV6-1,TGTGCCAGCAGCATAGGGACAGGGGTGTACGAGCAGTACTTC,CASSIGTGVYEQYF
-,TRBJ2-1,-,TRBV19,TGTGCCAGTAGCCAGGACAGTCATGAGCAGTTCTTC,CASSQDSHEQFF
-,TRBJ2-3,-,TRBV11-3,TGTGCCAGCAGCTTAGATGGAGATACGCAGTATTTT,CASSLDGDTQYF
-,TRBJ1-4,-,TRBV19,TGTGCCAGTAGTCCGGGGGGACAACACAATGAAAAACTGTTTTTT,CASSPGGQHNEKLFF
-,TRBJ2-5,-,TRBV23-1,TGCGCCAGCAGTTTCACAGGGGGGGGGAAGACCCAGTACTTC,CASSFTGGGKTQYF
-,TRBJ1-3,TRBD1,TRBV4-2,TGTGCCAGCAGCCAAAGCGGGACAGGCCTCTCAGGAAACACCATATATTTT,CASSQSGTGLSGNTIYF
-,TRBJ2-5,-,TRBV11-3,TGTGCCAGCAGCCGAGATGGGCAAGAGACCCAGTACTTC,CASSRDGQETQYF
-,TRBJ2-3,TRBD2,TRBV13,TGTGCCAGCAGTCCTAGCGGGACCAGCACAGATACGCAGTATTTT,CASSPSGTSTDTQYF
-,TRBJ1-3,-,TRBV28,TGTGCCAGCACCCCGACTGCGGGGCGAGACTCTGGAAACACCATATATTTT,CASTPTAGRDSGNTIYF
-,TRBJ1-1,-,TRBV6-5,TGTGCCAGCAGTTATTTTGTTTCCAGGGGTTTCGATGAAGCTTTCTTT,CASSYFVSRGFDEAFF
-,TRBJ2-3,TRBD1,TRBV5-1,TGCGCCAGCAGCTACGGGACAGGTTTTGCAGATACGCAGTATTTT,CASSYGTGFADTQYF
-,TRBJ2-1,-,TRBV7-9,TGTGCCAGCAGAGGGGATGAGCAGTTCTTC,CASRGDEQFF
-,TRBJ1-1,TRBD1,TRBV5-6,TGTGCCAGCAGCTTGAGGGCAGGGGGCTTGAACACTGAAGCTTTCTTT,CASSLRAGGLNTEAFF
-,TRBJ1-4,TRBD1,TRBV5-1,TGCGCCAGCAGCTTGAACAGGGGGCTGACTGAAAAACTGTTTTTT,CASSLNRGLTEKLFF
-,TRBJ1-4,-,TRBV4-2,TGTGCCAGCAGCCAAAGTGAGGTAGCAGGTGAAAAACTGTTTTTT,CASSQSEVAGEKLFF
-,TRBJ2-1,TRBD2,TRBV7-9,TGTGCCAGCAGCTCTCTCCTAGCGGGAGAAAGTGAGCAGTTCTTC,CASSSLLAGESEQFF
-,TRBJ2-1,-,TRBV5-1,TGCGCCAGCAGCTTGGTTGGTGGGAATGAGCAGTTCTTC,CASSLVGGNEQFF
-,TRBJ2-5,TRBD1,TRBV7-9,TGTGCCAGCAGCGCGGGACAGGGGATGATCGGAGAGACCCAGTACTTC,CASSAGQGMIGETQYF
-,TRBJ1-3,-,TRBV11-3,TGTGCCAGCAGCCCGGAGGGGTATGGAAACACCATATATTTT,CASSPEGYGNTIYF
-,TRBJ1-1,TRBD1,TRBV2,TGTGCCAGCAGTGGGACAGGGGGCGAAGCTTTCTTT,CASSGTGGEAFF
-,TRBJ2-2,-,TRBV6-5,TGTGCCAGCAGCCAGCTTTCCACCGGGGAGCTGTTTTTT,CASSQLSTGELFF
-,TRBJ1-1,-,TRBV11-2,TGTGCCAGCAGCCCCCAGCTGAACACTGAAGCTTTCTTT,CASSPQLNTEAFF
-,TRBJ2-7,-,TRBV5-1,TGCGCCAGCAGCCCAGGTCGGGGGGCGCGTTGCGAGCAGTACTTC,CASSPGRGARCEQYF
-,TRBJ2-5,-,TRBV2,TGTGCCAGCAGTGCCAGGCGGGGCCAAGAGACCCAGTACTTC,CASSARRGQETQYF
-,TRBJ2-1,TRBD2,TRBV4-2,TGTGCCAGCAGCCAAGATCGGTCTAGCGGGTTTCTTACCTACAATGAGCAGTTCTTC,CASSQDRSSGFLTYNEQFF
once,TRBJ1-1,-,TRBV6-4,TGTGCCAGCAGTGTTGGCGGGGATAGCACTGAAGCTTTCTTT,CASSVGGDSTEAFF
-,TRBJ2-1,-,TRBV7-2,TGTGCCAGCACCAGGACGGATTACAATGAGCAGTTCTTC,CASTRTDYNEQFF
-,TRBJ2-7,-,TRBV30,TGTGCCTGGAGTCCAGGCCCTACCGAGCAGTACTTC,CAWSPGPTEQYF
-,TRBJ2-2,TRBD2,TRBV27,TGTGCCAGCAGTTTACGGACTAGCGGGAGGGCTAAGACCGGGGAGCTGTTTTTT,CASSLRTSGRAKTGELFF
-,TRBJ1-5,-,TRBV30,TGTGCCTGGGGGGCAGGCAATCAGCCCCAGCATTTT,CAWGAGNQPQHF
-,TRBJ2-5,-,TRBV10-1,TGCGCCAGCAGTGAGAGTGACCCCGGGACCCCCAAGGAGACCCAGTACTTC,CASSESDPGTPKETQYF
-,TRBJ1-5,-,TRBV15,TGTGCCACCACCACCCCGGGTCATCAGCCCCAGCATTTT,CATTTPGHQPQHF
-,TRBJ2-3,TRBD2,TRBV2,TGTGCCAGCAACCCACGATGGCCTTCCACGCGCCTCCCAAAGACTAGCGGGAGGAGGGATACGCAGTATTTT,CASNPRWPSTRLPKTSGRRDTQYF